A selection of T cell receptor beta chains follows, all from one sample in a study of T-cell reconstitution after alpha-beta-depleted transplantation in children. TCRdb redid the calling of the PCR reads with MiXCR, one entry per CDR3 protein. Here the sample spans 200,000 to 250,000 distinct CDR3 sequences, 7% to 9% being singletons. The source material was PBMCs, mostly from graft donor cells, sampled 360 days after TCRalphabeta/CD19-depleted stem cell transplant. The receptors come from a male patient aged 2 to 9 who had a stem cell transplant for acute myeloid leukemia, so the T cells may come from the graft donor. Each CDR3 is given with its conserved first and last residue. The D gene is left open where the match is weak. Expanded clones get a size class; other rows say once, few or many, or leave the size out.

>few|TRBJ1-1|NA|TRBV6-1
TGTGCCAGCAGCGCCTTACAAAGTCCGAACACTGAAGCTTTCTTT
CASSALQSPNTEAFF
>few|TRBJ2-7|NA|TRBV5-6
TGTGCCAGCAGCTTGCGGACAGTAGTTGGCTACGAGCAGTACTTC
CASSLRTVVGYEQYF
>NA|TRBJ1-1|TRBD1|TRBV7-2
TGTGCCAGCCATACGGGCGGGACAGTGAACACTGAAGCTTTCTTT
CASHTGGTVNTEAFF
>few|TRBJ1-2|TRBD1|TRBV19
TGTGCCAGTATCCCGGGGACAGGGAGTAAATACTATGGCTACACCTTC
CASIPGTGSKYYGYTF
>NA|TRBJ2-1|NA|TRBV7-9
TGTGCCAGCAGCTTTAGTAGGGGACCATCCTACAATGAGCAGTTCTTC
CASSFSRGPSYNEQFF
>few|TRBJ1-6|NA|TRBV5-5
TGTGCCAGCGCGTACGGCAATTCACCCCTCCACTTT
CASAYGNSPLHF
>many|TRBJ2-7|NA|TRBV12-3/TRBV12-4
TGTGCCAGCAGTTCATACGCCCCCTACGAGCAGTACTTC
CASSSYAPYEQYF
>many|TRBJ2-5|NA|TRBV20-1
TGCAGTGCTAGAGGGTCCGGCTCCCCGGAGACCCAGTACTTC
CSARGSGSPETQYF
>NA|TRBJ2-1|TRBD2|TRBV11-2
TGTGCCAGCAGCTTAGAGAGGGGTTTAGCGGGAGGTTTCTACAATGAGCAGTTCTTC
CASSLERGLAGGFYNEQFF
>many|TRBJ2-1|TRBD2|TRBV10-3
TGTGCCACTGAGGGGCTAGCGGGAGTCGAGGCCTCAGAGCAGTTCTTC
CATEGLAGVEASEQFF
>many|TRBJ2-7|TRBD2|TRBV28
TGTGCCAGCAGTTCGTCTAGCGGGAGGGCCTCCTACGAGCAGTACTTC
CASSSSSGRASYEQYF
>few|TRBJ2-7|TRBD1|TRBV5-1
TGCGCCAGCAAACTGGGACAGGGCTACGAGCAGTACTTC
CASKLGQGYEQYF
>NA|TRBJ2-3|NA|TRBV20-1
TGCAGTGCTAGGGGTGGGCTAGCGCGCGATACGCAGTATTTT
CSARGGLARDTQYF
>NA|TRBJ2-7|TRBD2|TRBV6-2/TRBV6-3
TGTGCCAGCAGGATTCGTCTAGCGGGATCATACGAGCAGTACTTC
CASRIRLAGSYEQYF
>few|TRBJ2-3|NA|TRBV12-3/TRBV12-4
TGTGCCAGCAGCCCTACACCGGATACGCAGTATTTT
CASSPTPDTQYF
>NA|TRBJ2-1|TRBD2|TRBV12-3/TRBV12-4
TGTGCCAGTCAGACTAGCGGGGGCCTCTGGGAGCAGTTCTTC
CASQTSGGLWEQFF
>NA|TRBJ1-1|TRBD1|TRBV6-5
TGTGCCAGCAGTTATGGACAGGGGTCGTCGGGAAACACTGAAGCTTTCTTT
CASSYGQGSSGNTEAFF
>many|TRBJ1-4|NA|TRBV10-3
TGTGCCATCAGTGGGACCGGGACACGACTGTTTTTT
CAISGTGTRLFF
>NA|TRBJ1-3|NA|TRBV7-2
TGTGCCAGCAGGAGAGGAAACACCATATATTTT
CASRRGNTIYF
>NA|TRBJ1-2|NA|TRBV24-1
TGTGCCACCAGTGATTCCACAGGGAACGGCTACACCTTC
CATSDSTGNGYTF
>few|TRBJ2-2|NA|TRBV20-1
TGCAGTGCTATGGGGGGCGTCACCGGGGAGCTGTTTTTT
CSAMGGVTGELFF
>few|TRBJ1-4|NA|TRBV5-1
TGCGCCAGCAGCTTGGGTCAGGGCCCCCAGGAAAAACTGTTTTTT
CASSLGQGPQEKLFF
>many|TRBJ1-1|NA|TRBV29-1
TGCAGCGGACGGGCGAACACTGAAGCTTTCTTT
CSGRANTEAFF
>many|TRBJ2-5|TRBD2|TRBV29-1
TGCAGCGTTGCGGCTAGCGGGGACCAAGAGACCCAGTACTTC
CSVAASGDQETQYF
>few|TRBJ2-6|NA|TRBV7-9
TGTGCCAGCAGCCCCGGGACTCGACCTTCTGGGGCCAACGTCCTGACTTTC
CASSPGTRPSGANVLTF
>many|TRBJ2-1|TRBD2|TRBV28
TGTGCCAGCGAGGGGAACGGCGGGGGATACAATGAGCAGTTCTTC
CASEGNGGGYNEQFF
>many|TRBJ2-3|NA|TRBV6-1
TGTGCCAGCAGTCCCGTTACAGCGAGCTCAGTTAATACGCAGTATTTT
CASSPVTASSVNTQYF
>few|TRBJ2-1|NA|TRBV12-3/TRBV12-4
TGTGCCAGCAGTCCCAGGGGGGGAGGCAGGGGACCCTACAATGAGCAGTTCTTC
CASSPRGGGRGPYNEQFF
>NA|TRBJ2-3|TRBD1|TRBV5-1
TGCGCCAGCAGCTTTGACAGGGGGATAGATACGCAGTATTTT
CASSFDRGIDTQYF
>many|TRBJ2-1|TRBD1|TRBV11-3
TGTGCCAGCAGCTTCAGGGGGAAAATGAGTGAGCAGTTCTTC
CASSFRGKMSEQFF
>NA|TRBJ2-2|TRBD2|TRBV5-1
TGCGCCAGCAGCCTGACTAGCGTAGGCACCGGGGAGCTGTTTTTT
CASSLTSVGTGELFF
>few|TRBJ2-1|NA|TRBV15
TGTGCCACCAGCAGAGATAGAAGGAGAGGCAATGAGCAGTTCTTC
CATSRDRRRGNEQFF
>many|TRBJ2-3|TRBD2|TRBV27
TGTGCCAGCAGTTTGGGACTAGCGGGAAAGTGGGGTACGCAGTATTTT
CASSLGLAGKWGTQYF
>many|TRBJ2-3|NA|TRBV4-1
TGCGCCAGCAGCCCAACACACGCGACCGAAGATACGCAGTATTTT
CASSPTHATEDTQYF
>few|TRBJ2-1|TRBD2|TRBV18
TGTGCCAGCTCACCAGTGACTAGCGGGAGTCCCGACAATGAGCAGTTCTTC
CASSPVTSGSPDNEQFF
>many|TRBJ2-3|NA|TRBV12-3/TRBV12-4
TGTGCCAGCAGTCCCACCACGAGCACAGATACGCAGTATTTT
CASSPTTSTDTQYF
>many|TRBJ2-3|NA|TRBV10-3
TGTGCCATCACTACGGGAACCACAGATACGCAGTATTTT
CAITTGTTDTQYF
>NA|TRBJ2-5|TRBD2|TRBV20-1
TGCAGTGCTAGGGGACTAGCCCAAGAGACCCAGTACTTC
CSARGLAQETQYF
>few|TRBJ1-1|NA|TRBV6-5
TGTGCCAGCAGTTACTCGAAAACAGGGAGGTCCTACACTGAAGCTTTCTTT
CASSYSKTGRSYTEAFF
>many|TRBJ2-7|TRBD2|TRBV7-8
TGTGCCAGCAGCTTACTTGCGGGAGAAGGCGACGAGCAGTACTTC
CASSLLAGEGDEQYF
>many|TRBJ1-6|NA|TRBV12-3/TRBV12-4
TGTGCCAGCAGTATTACAGAGAATTCACCCCTCCACTTT
CASSITENSPLHF
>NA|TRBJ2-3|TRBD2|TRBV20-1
TGCAGTGCTAGTCCTAGCGGATCGGTAGATACGCAGTATTTT
CSASPSGSVDTQYF